The TCR beta chain under discussion was sequenced for a study of OX40 agonist ivuxolimab in advanced cancers. Whole-study context: A male proportion of over 70% was recorded, with mean age approximately 60 years and range roughly 20 to 90.

The CDR3 runs 14 residues. In germline, CDR1 is SGHTA, CDR2 FQGNSA. Trimming stripped 5 bases from V and 5 bases from J, with 15 bases between. With regard to this clone: As yet, its antigen is unknown.

The study, taken as a whole, reports: At 0.1 to 3.0 mg/kg, CD4+ and CD8+ blood T cells expanded clonally by week 6.

TCRdb keeps only in-frame clones here, not all; method: immunoSEQ multiplex PCR. The table lists 75,000 to 95,000 clones, around 84% of them singletons. The TCR originated in an adult with an advanced solid tumor such as melanoma, head and neck, liver or kidney cancer. The rearrangement links TRBV7-2 to TRBJ1-1; D is possibly TRBD1 (6 bases). Sample: CD4+ or CD8+ T cells sorted from blood, taken in a trial of the OX40 agonist ivuxolimab. CDR3 loop: CASSLRGKGTEAFF. The DNA for the CDR3 is TGTGCCAGCAGCCTTAGGGGGAAGGGGACTGAAGCTTTCTTT.